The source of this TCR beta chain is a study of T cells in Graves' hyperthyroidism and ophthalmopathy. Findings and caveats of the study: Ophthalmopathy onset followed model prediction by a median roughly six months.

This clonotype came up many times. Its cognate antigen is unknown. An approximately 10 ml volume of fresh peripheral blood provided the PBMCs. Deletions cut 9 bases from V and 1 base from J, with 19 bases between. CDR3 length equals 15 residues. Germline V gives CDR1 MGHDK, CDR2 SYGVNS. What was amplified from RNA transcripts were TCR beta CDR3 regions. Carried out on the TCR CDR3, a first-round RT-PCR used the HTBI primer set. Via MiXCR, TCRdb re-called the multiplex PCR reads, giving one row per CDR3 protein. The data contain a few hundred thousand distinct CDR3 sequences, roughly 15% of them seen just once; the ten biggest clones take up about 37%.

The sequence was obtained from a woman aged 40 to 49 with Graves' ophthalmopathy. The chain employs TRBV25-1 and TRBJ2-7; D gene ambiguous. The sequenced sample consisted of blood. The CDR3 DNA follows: TGTGCCAGTGCATCATCGGGCAGTGTATCCTACGAGCAGTACTTC. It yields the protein CASASSGSVSYEQYF.